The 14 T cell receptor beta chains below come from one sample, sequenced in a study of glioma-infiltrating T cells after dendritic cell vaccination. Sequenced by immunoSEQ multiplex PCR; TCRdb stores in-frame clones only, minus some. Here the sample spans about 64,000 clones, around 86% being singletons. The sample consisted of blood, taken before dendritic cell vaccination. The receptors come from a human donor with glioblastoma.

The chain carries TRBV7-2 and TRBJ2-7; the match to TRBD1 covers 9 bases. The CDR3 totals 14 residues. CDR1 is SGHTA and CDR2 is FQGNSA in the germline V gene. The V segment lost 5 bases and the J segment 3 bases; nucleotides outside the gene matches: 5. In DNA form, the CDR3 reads TGTGCCAGCAGCGATCAGGGACAGGGCTACGAGCAGTACTTC. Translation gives CASSDQGQGYEQYF. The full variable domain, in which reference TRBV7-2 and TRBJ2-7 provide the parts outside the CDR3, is GAGVSQSPSNKVTEKGKDVELRCDPISGHTALYWYRQSLGQGLEFLIYFQGNSAPDKSGLPSDRFSAERTGGSVSTLTIQRTQQEDSAVYLCASSDQGQGYEQYFGPGTRLTVT.

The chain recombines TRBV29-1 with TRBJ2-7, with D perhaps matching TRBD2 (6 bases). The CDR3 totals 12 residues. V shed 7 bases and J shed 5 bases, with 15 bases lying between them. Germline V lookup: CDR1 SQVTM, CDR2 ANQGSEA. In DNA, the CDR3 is TGCAGCGCCGCCGGAGGGTCGGACGAGCAGTACTTC. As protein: CSAAGGSDEQYF.

In DNA, the CDR3 is TGTGCCAGCAGCTCCAAGACTAGCGGGGCTTACAATGAGCAGTTCTTC. Its translation is CASSSKTSGAYNEQFF. The chain links TRBV7-2 to TRBJ2-1, with 11 bases matching TRBD2. Germline V CDR1 and CDR2: SGHTA, FQGNSA. The CDR3 runs to 16 residues. The junction had 6 bases not matched to a gene; V was cut back by 4 bases and J by 4 bases.

The CDR3 DNA follows: TGTGCCAGCAGCCCGACAGGGGTCTCTGGCTACACCTTC. It encodes CASSPTGVSGYTF. The chain employs TRBV28 and TRBJ1-2; 8 bases agree with TRBD1. J gave up 7 bases and V 6 bases, and 7 bases lay outside the gene matches. The CDR3 extends over 13 amino acids. Germline CDR1 reads MDHEN; CDR2 reads SYDVKM.

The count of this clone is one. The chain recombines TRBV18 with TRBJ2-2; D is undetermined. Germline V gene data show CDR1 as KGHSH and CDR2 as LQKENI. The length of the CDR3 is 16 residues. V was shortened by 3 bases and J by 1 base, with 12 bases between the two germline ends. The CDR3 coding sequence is TGTGCCAGCTCACCGTTTGTCGAGGTGAACACCGGGGAGCTGTTTTTT. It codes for CASSPFVEVNTGELFF.

CDR3 sequence reads: CASSLGGLAGVENIQYF. The CDR3, as DNA: TGCGCCAGCAGCTTGGGGGGGCTAGCGGGGGTTGAAAACATTCAGTACTTC. The chain links TRBV5-1 to TRBJ2-4; TRBD2 agrees at 10 bases. The CDR3 consists of 17 residues. Germline trimming cut 0 bases from V and 5 bases from J; bases unmatched to any gene: 8. CDR1 is SGHRS, CDR2 YFSETQ, per germline.

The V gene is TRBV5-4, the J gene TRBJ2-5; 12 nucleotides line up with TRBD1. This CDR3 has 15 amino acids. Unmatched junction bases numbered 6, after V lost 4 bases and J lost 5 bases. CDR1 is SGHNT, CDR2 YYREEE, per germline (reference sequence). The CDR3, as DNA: TGTGCCAGCAGCGGGGGACAGGGGGCGATGGAGACCCAGTACTTC. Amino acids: CASSGGQGAMETQYF.

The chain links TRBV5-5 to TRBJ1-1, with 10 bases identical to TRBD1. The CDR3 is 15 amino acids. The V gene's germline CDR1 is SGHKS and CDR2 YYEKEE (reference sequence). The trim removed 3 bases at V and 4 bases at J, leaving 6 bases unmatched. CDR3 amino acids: CASSWEGQGTTEAFF. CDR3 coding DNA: TGTGCCAGCAGCTGGGAGGGACAGGGGACCACTGAAGCTTTCTTT.

The CDR3 loop reads CASSLGTRRDTGELFF. CDR3 bases: TGTGCCAGCAGTTTGGGGACACGGCGGGACACCGGGGAGCTGTTTTTT. This rearrangement joins TRBV27 to TRBJ2-2; D may be TRBD1 (6 bases). The CDR3 has 16 amino acids. Germline assignment: CDR1 MNHEY and CDR2 SMNVEV (reference sequence). V lost 3 bases, J lost 3 bases, and 14 bases lay in between.

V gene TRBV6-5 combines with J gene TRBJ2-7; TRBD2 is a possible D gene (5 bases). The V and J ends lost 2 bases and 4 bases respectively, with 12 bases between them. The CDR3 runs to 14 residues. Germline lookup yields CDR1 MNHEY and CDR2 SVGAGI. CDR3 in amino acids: CASSYGEEGYEQYF. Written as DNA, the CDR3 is TGTGCCAGCAGTTACGGGGAAGAGGGATACGAGCAGTACTTC.

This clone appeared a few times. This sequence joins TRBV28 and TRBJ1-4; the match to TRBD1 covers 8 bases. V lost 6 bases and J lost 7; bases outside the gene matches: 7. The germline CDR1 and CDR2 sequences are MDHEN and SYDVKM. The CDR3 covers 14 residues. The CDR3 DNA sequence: TGTGCCAGCAGCCAACAGGGGGTAAGTGAAAAACTGTTTTTT. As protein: CASSQQGVSEKLFF.

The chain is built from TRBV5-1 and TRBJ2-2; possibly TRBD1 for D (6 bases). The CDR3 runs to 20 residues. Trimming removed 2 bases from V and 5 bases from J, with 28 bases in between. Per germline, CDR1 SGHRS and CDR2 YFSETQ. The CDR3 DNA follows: TGCGCCAGCAGCTTATTGGGGGCGGTGACTAACAGCGGTGGGACCGGGGAGCTGTTTTTT. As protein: CASSLLGAVTNSGGTGELFF.

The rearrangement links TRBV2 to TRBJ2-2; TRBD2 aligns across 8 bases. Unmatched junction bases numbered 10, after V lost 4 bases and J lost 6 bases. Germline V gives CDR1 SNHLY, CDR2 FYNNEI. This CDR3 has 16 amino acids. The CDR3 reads CASSGTGGAGSGELFF. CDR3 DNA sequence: TGTGCCAGCAGTGGTACCGGGGGGGCGGGGTCCGGGGAGCTGTTTTTT.

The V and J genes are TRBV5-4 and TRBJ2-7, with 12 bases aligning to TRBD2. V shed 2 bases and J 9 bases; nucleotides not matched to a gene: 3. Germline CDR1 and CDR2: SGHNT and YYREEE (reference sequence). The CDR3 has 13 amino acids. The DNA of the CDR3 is TGTGCCAGCAGCTTTCCTAGCGGGGGGGGGCAGTACTTC. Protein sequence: CASSFPSGGGQYF. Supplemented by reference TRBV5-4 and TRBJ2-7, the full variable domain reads ETGVTQSPTHLIKTRGQQVTLRCSSQSGHNTVSWYQQALGQGPQFIFQYYREEENGRGNFPPRFSGLQFPNYSSELNVNALELDDSALYLCASSFPSGGGQYFGPGTRLTVT.